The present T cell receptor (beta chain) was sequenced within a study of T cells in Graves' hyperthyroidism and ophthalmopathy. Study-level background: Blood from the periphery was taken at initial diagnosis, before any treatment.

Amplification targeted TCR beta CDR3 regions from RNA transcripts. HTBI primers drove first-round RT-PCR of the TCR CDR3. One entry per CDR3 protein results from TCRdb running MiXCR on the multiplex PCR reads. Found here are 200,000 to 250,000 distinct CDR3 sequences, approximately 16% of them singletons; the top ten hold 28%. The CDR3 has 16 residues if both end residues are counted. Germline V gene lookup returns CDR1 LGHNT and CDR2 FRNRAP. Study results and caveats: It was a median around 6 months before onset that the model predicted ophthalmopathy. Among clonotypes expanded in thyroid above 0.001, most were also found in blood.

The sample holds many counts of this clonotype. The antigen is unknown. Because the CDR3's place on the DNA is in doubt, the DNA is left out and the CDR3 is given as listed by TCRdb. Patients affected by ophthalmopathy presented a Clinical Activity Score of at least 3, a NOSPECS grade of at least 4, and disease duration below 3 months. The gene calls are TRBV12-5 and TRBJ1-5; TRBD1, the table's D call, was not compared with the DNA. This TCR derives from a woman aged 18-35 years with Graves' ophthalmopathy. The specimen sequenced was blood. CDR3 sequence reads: CASGLERDRVNQPQHF.